These T cell receptor beta chains were read from a single sample in a study of control samples from healthy donors and cancer patients. Data came from immunoSEQ multiplex PCR; TCRdb stores just in-frame clones and leaves some out. Here the sample spans about 42,000 clones, 70% to 90% being singletons. Source material: blood. The receptors come from a man between 60 and 75 years old in good health. Both conserved end residues are part of each CDR3. The D gene is left open where the match is weak. Expanded clones are given a class, and other clones once, few, many or no size at all.

d_gene: TRBD2; j_gene: TRBJ2-5; v_gene: TRBV11-3; abundance: NA; CDR3nt: TGTGCCAGCAGCGTCCGGACTAGCGGGGGGCCGGAGACCCAGTACTTC; CDR3aa: CASSVRTSGGPETQYF
d_gene: NA; j_gene: TRBJ2-3; v_gene: TRBV4-3; abundance: NA; CDR3nt: TGCGCCAGCAGCCAGGGCCCGTCGAGCGCCGATACGCAGTATTTT; CDR3aa: CASSQGPSSADTQYF
d_gene: NA; j_gene: TRBJ1-2; v_gene: TRBV4-1; abundance: NA; CDR3nt: TGCGCCAGCAGCCAAGATCGGTTCCAGGGGACTAACTATGGCTACACCTTC; CDR3aa: CASSQDRFQGTNYGYTF
d_gene: NA; j_gene: TRBJ1-4; v_gene: TRBV18; abundance: NA; CDR3nt: TGTGCCAGCTCACCTGGGACTTCTAATGAAAAACTGTTTTTT; CDR3aa: CASSPGTSNEKLFF
d_gene: NA; j_gene: TRBJ1-6; v_gene: TRBV5-1; abundance: NA; CDR3nt: TGCGCCAGCAACCAGTGGGGGTCTTATAATTCACCCCTCCACTTT; CDR3aa: CASNQWGSYNSPLHF
d_gene: TRBD1; j_gene: TRBJ1-6; v_gene: TRBV5-5; abundance: NA; CDR3nt: TGTGCCAGCAGCACGGCCGGGACAGGGAGTTCACCCCTCCACTTT; CDR3aa: CASSTAGTGSSPLHF
d_gene: NA; j_gene: TRBJ2-7; v_gene: TRBV11-2; abundance: NA; CDR3nt: TGTGCCAGCAGCTTAAGGGAGGCCGGGCTGACCTACGAGCAGTACTTC; CDR3aa: CASSLREAGLTYEQYF
d_gene: NA; j_gene: TRBJ1-6; v_gene: TRBV21-1; abundance: NA; CDR3nt: TGTGCCAGCAGCAAATTAGGCAGGGACGACGCGGTCTCCGATAATTCACCCCTCCACTTT; CDR3aa: CASSKLGRDDAVSDNSPLHF
d_gene: NA; j_gene: TRBJ1-2; v_gene: TRBV11-2; abundance: NA; CDR3nt: TGTGCCAGCAGCTTAGATTTGCGACTTTATGGCTACACCTTC; CDR3aa: CASSLDLRLYGYTF
d_gene: TRBD1; j_gene: TRBJ1-6; v_gene: TRBV2; abundance: NA; CDR3nt: TGTGCCAGCAGTGAGACAGGGGACTATAATTCACCCCTCCACTTT; CDR3aa: CASSETGDYNSPLHF
d_gene: NA; j_gene: TRBJ1-1; v_gene: TRBV5-4; abundance: NA; CDR3nt: TGTGCCAGCAGCTTGGGGGTACTGAACACTGAAGCTTTCTTT; CDR3aa: CASSLGVLNTEAFF
d_gene: TRBD2; j_gene: TRBJ2-5; v_gene: TRBV4-2; abundance: once; CDR3nt: TGTGCCAGCAGCCAGGGTGGACTAGCGGGACACAAAGAGACCCAGTACTTC; CDR3aa: CASSQGGLAGHKETQYF
d_gene: NA; j_gene: TRBJ2-5; v_gene: TRBV7-9; abundance: NA; CDR3nt: TGTGCCAGCAGCCTGGACAGCCCCCCAGAGACCCAGTACTTC; CDR3aa: CASSLDSPPETQYF
d_gene: TRBD1; j_gene: TRBJ2-1; v_gene: TRBV9; abundance: NA; CDR3nt: TGTGCCAGCAGTCCCAACAGGGGGCGCAGGAATGAGCAGTTCTTC; CDR3aa: CASSPNRGRRNEQFF
d_gene: TRBD1; j_gene: TRBJ1-1; v_gene: TRBV7-3; abundance: NA; CDR3nt: TGTGCCAGCAGCTCATCGGGACAGATGAACACTGAAGCTTTCTTT; CDR3aa: CASSSSGQMNTEAFF
d_gene: NA; j_gene: TRBJ1-4; v_gene: TRBV3-1/TRBV3-2; abundance: NA; CDR3nt: TGTGCCAGCAGGCTCACGGGACGGAGGGAAAAACTGTTTTTT; CDR3aa: CASRLTGRREKLFF
d_gene: NA; j_gene: TRBJ1-4; v_gene: TRBV6-6; abundance: NA; CDR3nt: TGTGCCAGCAGTTACTCAAAGGACGAAAAACTGTTTTTT; CDR3aa: CASSYSKDEKLFF
d_gene: TRBD2; j_gene: TRBJ2-4; v_gene: TRBV30; abundance: NA; CDR3nt: TGTGCCTGGAGTTCCCCGGGACTAGCGTCGAACATTCAGTACTTC; CDR3aa: CAWSSPGLASNIQYF
d_gene: NA; j_gene: TRBJ2-5; v_gene: TRBV7-7; abundance: NA; CDR3nt: TGTGCTAGCAGCCGGTCAGGGACCGGGGAGACCCAGTACTTC; CDR3aa: CASSRSGTGETQYF
d_gene: TRBD1; j_gene: TRBJ1-2; v_gene: TRBV19; abundance: NA; CDR3nt: TGTGCCAGTAGTGCGGGACAGGGGTATTCGGGCTACACCTTC; CDR3aa: CASSAGQGYSGYTF
d_gene: NA; j_gene: TRBJ2-2; v_gene: TRBV5-1; abundance: many; CDR3nt: TGCGCCAGCAGCTTCACTACCGGCACCGGGGAGCTGTTTTTT; CDR3aa: CASSFTTGTGELFF
d_gene: NA; j_gene: TRBJ1-6; v_gene: TRBV27; abundance: NA; CDR3nt: TGTGCCAGCAGTTTACAGTCCCAGGCCGGGTCACCCCTCCACTTT; CDR3aa: CASSLQSQAGSPLHF
d_gene: NA; j_gene: TRBJ1-4; v_gene: TRBV5-5; abundance: NA; CDR3nt: TGTGCCAGCAGCCCGGACAGTTACTTTGCAACTAATGAAAAACTGTTTTTT; CDR3aa: CASSPDSYFATNEKLFF